Described below is a single T cell receptor (beta chain) sequence and its context. Original processing notes: Researchers report that nucleated cell counts were estimated from reference gene primer amplification. Repertoires were generated with immunoSEQ multiplex PCR, while TCRdb's copy carries only in-frame clones and drops some. D and trimming come from the DNA, and the V and J calls and clone size come from that table. The sample includes 45,000 to 70,000 clones, 82% of them seen just once. V was trimmed by 4 bases and J by 7 bases, leaving 14 bases between them. Germline CDR1 is SGHRS and CDR2 is YFSETQ. The length of the CDR3 is 14 residues. These data come from a study of blood T cell repertoires in COVID-19. Study overall: Donors in the United States, Italy and Spain gave samples during acute or convalescent COVID-19. T cells, B-cell-depleted T cells, or PBMCs provided the cDNA or gDNA that served as material.

The sequence was collected from a woman aged 55 to 70 with acute or convalescent COVID-19. The specimen sequenced was peripheral blood. The rearrangement uses TRBV5-1 and TRBJ1-4; a possible D gene is TRBD1 (6 bases). The CDR3 DNA follows: TGCGCCAGCAGCCAGTCAGGGGTAGCTGAAAAACTGTTTTTT. Its translation is CASSQSGVAEKLFF.